This TCR beta chain was sequenced in a study of blood T cell repertoires in COVID-19. About the study: Samples representing acute and convalescent COVID-19 were sourced from the United States, Italy and Spain. Sources were T cells, B-cell-depleted T cells, or PBMCs; the material itself was cDNA or gDNA.

The V end was cut by 0 bases, the J end by 6 bases, with 15 bases between. The CDR3 contains 15 residues. Germline values: CDR1 SGHNT, CDR2 YYREEE (reference sequence). Original handling: Cell counts per sample came from amplifying reference gene primers. Clones were sequenced by immunoSEQ multiplex PCR, and TCRdb holds only the in-frame ones, with some missing. V, J and clone size are taken as reported in that table, and D and trimming were inferred from the DNA itself. The repertoire includes more than 200,000 clones, roughly 84% of them detected once, and over 3% sits in the top ten. Sequencing was done on a sample of peripheral blood. The chain uses TRBV5-4 and TRBJ1-2, with D maybe TRBD1 (6 bases). This receptor was taken from a woman between 35 and 50 years old with active or convalescent COVID-19. CDR3 sequence (DNA): TGTGCCAGCAGCTTGGCTGGGGGCGGTCGGAATGGCTACACCTTC. Translated, it gives CASSLAGGGRNGYTF.